The 24 T cell receptor beta chains below all came from one sample that was sequenced in a study of blood T cell repertoires in COVID-19. Assay used: immunoSEQ multiplex PCR; TCRdb lists only in-frame clones, some missing. The sample yields around 250,000 clones, approximately 87% seen once. The sequencing input was peripheral blood. Source of these receptors: a man in his sixties with acute or convalescent COVID-19.

For the CDR3, the DNA is TGTGCCTGGAGCAGTACCAGGAGGGCCTTCAATCAGCCCCAGCATTTT. It is translated as CAWSSTRRAFNQPQHF. This chain connects TRBV30 to TRBJ1-5; D is unclear. The CDR3 is made up of 16 amino acids. The V end was cut by 3 bases, the J end by 3 bases, with 18 bases between. Germline V gives CDR1 GTSNPN, CDR2 SVGIG (reference sequence).

This chain connects TRBV11-3 to TRBJ2-6; 7 bases fit TRBD1. Germline CDR1 SGHNT, CDR2 YENEEA. J was trimmed by 2 bases and V by 5 bases; bases with no gene match: 9. CDR3 length: 17 amino acids. Here the CDR3 reads CASSVGQAGPGANVLTF. For the CDR3, the DNA is TGTGCCAGCAGCGTTGGACAGGCCGGACCTGGGGCCAACGTCCTGACTTTC.

On this clone: The sample holds other DNA sequences that translate to the same CDR3. The chain has TRBV19 and TRBJ1-1; tentatively, D is TRBD1 (6 bases). Germline CDR1 reads LNHDA; CDR2 reads SQIVND (reference sequence). This CDR3 region has 13 residues. Trimming removed 5 bases from V and 1 base from J, with 8 bases in between. CDR3: CASSSTGNTEAFF. CDR3 DNA sequence: TGTGCCAGTAGTTCGACAGGGAACACTGAAGCTTTCTTT.

The chain couples TRBV4-1 to TRBJ2-7; TRBD1 agrees at 7 bases. V shed 1 base, J shed 0 bases, and the junction held 6 bases outside the gene matches. Per the germline V gene, CDR1 is MGHRA and CDR2 is YSYEKL. The CDR3 has 16 amino acids. The CDR3 sequence: CASSQAYRGSSYEQYF. The CDR3 DNA sequence: TGCGCCAGCAGCCAAGCTTACAGGGGAAGCTCCTACGAGCAGTACTTC.

This chain joins TRBV18 and TRBJ2-5; TRBD1 might be the D (6 bases). The CDR3 consists of 14 residues. V shed 5 bases and J shed 5 bases, with 15 bases lying between them. Germline V gene data show CDR1 as KGHSH and CDR2 as LQKENI. The CDR3 coding sequence is TGTGCCAGCTCAGCAGGGGCGCGGAGGGAGACCCAGTACTTC. This encodes CASSAGARRETQYF. Full variable domain (outside the CDR3, taken from reference TRBV18 and TRBJ2-5): NAGVMQNPRHLVRRRGQEARLRCSPMKGHSHVYWYRQLPEEGLKFMVYLQKENIIDESGMPKERFSAEFPKEGPSILRIQQVVRGDSAAYFCASSAGARRETQYFGPGTRLLVL.

The gene calls are TRBV3-1 (or the pseudogene TRBV3-2) and TRBJ1-5; TRBD1 might be the D (6 bases). The germline gives CDR1 LGHDT, CDR2 YNNKEL (reference sequence). This CDR3 contains 14 residues. V was trimmed by 0 bases and J by 6 bases, leaving 9 bases between them. The CDR3: CASSQDAGVQPQHF. As DNA, the CDR3 is TGTGCCAGCAGCCAAGATGCAGGGGTTCAGCCCCAGCATTTT.

This clone appeared once. The rearrangement joins TRBV4-3 to TRBJ2-2; TRBD1 agrees at 7 bases. The CDR3 is made up of 18 amino acids. The germline gives CDR1 LGHNA, CDR2 YSLEER. The trim removed 0 bases at V and 4 bases at J, leaving 11 bases unmatched. The CDR3: CASSQDIGGRMGTGELFF. The CDR3 DNA sequence: TGCGCCAGCAGCCAAGATATAGGGGGCAGAATGGGCACCGGGGAGCTGTTTTTT.

The chain carries TRBV4-1 and TRBJ1-5; no reliable D call. Germline V lookup: CDR1 MGHRA, CDR2 YSYEKL. V shed 1 base and J shed 4 bases, with 11 bases lying between them. This CDR3 region has 15 residues. The CDR3: CASSQVAGSNQPQHF. In DNA form, the CDR3 reads TGCGCCAGCAGCCAAGTGGCGGGGTCTAATCAGCCCCAGCATTTT.

This clone was recorded only once. V and J are TRBV7-9 and TRBJ2-7, with D perhaps matching TRBD2 (5 bases). From germline, CDR1 is SEHNR and CDR2 FQNEAQ (reference sequence). The CDR3 has 16 amino acids. V was trimmed by 5 bases and J by 1 base, leaving 18 bases between them. CDR3 sequence: CASSPLLGRGSYEQYF. DNA of the CDR3: TGTGCCAGCAGCCCACTGCTGGGAAGAGGGTCCTACGAGCAGTACTTC.

The rearrangement joins TRBV19 to TRBJ1-5; the D is unclear. V lost 11 bases to trimming and J lost 7 bases, with 18 bases between them. The length of the CDR3 is 13 residues. Germline V gene data show CDR1 as LNHDA and CDR2 as SQIVND (reference sequence). The CDR3 coding sequence is TGTGCCTCAAGGAGGGTCCGCGAACAGCCCCAGCATTTT. Its protein is CASRRVREQPQHF.

This clone showed up just once. The chain is built from TRBV7-3 and TRBJ1-1; a possible D gene is TRBD1 (5 bases). Germline lookup yields CDR1 SGHTA and CDR2 FQGTGA. Trimming stripped 3 bases from V and 4 bases from J, with 12 bases between. The CDR3 is 14 amino acids. Here the CDR3 reads CASSLGRASTEAFF. In DNA form, the CDR3 reads TGTGCCAGCAGCTTGGGCAGGGCGAGCACTGAAGCTTTCTTT.

The V gene is TRBV6-5, the J gene TRBJ1-1, with D uncertain. V lost 6 bases, J lost 0 bases, and 5 bases lay in between. This CDR3 spans 12 amino acids. Germline V CDR1 and CDR2: MNHEY, SVGAGI. DNA of the CDR3: TGTGCCAGCAGCGAGATGAACACTGAAGCTTTCTTT. This sequence encodes CASSEMNTEAFF.

CDR3 amino acids: CSVDGQANYGYTF. For the CDR3, the DNA is TGCAGCGTTGACGGACAGGCTAACTATGGCTACACCTTC. The chain uses TRBV29-1 and TRBJ1-2; 7 nucleotides align to TRBD1. Germline lookup yields CDR1 SQVTM and CDR2 ANQGSEA. There are 13 residues in the CDR3. J was trimmed by 0 bases and V by 3 bases; bases with no gene match: 1.

The chain combines TRBV18 with TRBJ1-1, with D maybe TRBD1 (6 bases). Deletions cut 4 bases from V and 7 bases from J, with 10 bases between. Germline values: CDR1 KGHSH, CDR2 LQKENI. This CDR3 has 12 residues. The CDR3 here is CASSLRTDEAFF. Here the CDR3 DNA reads TGTGCCAGCTCACTTCGGACAGATGAAGCTTTCTTT. Supplemented by reference TRBV18 and TRBJ1-1, the full variable domain reads NAGVMQNPRHLVRRRGQEARLRCSPMKGHSHVYWYRQLPEEGLKFMVYLQKENIIDESGMPKERFSAEFPKEGPSILRIQQVVRGDSAAYFCASSLRTDEAFFGQGTRLTVV.

The chain joins TRBV7-2 to TRBJ2-1; TRBD1 matches 10 bases. CDR1 and CDR2 (germline): SGHTA, FQGNSA. This CDR3 comprises 15 residues. V shed 5 bases, J shed 7 bases, and the junction held 8 bases outside the gene matches. The CDR3 loop is CASSERDRGLNEQFF. The CDR3 bases are TGTGCCAGCAGCGAACGGGACAGGGGCCTAAATGAGCAGTTCTTC.

There are a few counts of this clone. V and J are TRBV9 and TRBJ2-7; a weak D match, TRBD1 (6 bases). Trimming pared 4 bases from V and 0 bases from J, leaving 17 bases between. The germline V gene encodes CDR1 SGDLS and CDR2 YYNGEE. The CDR3 totals 16 residues. CDR3 bases: TGTGCCAGCAGCCCATCAGGGGCAGGGGCCTCCTACGAGCAGTACTTC. This encodes CASSPSGAGASYEQYF.

This clone was seen a few times. This rearrangement joins TRBV9 to TRBJ2-7, with TRBD1 matching 9 bases. V lost 0 bases, J lost 5 bases, and 0 bases stayed unmatched. The CDR3 spans 13 residues. Germline CDR1 is SGDLS and CDR2 is YYNGEE. The chain's CDR3 is CASSVGTGDEQYF. In DNA, the CDR3 is TGTGCCAGCAGCGTAGGGACAGGGGACGAGCAGTACTTC.

This sequence joins TRBV27 and TRBJ1-1; possibly TRBD1 for D (5 bases). The ends were cut back, 2 bases at V and 6 bases at J, with 10 bases in the middle. This CDR3 has 13 amino acids. Germline CDR1 MNHEY, CDR2 SMNVEV (reference sequence). The CDR3 protein is CASSLQGGPEAFF. In DNA form, the CDR3 reads TGTGCCAGCAGTTTACAGGGAGGGCCTGAAGCTTTCTTT.

The rearrangement uses TRBV21-1 and TRBJ2-4; whether TRBD1, the table's D call, matches the DNA was not checked. TRBV21-1 is described as a pseudogene. The CDR3 consists of 15 residues. The CDR3 here is CASSKGQGIVNIQYF. CDR3 DNA sequence: TGTGCCAGCAGCAAGGGACAGGGGATTGTAAACATTCAGTACTTC.

The gene calls are TRBV7-8 and TRBJ1-3, with 7 nucleotides matching TRBD1. V was pared by 5 bases and J by 2 bases, with 12 bases of the junction left unmatched. Germline CDR1 is SGHVS and CDR2 is FQNEAQ. The CDR3 contains 17 residues. Here the CDR3 DNA reads TGTGCCAGCAGCGCCCGAGGAGGGGGCGCGACTGGAAACACCATATATTTT. Encoded protein: CASSARGGGATGNTIYF.

V gene TRBV5-6 combines with J gene TRBJ1-2, with D uncertain. This CDR3 contains 12 residues. The germline V gene encodes CDR1 SGHDT and CDR2 YYEEEE. Trimming removed 8 bases from V and 3 bases from J, with 11 bases in between. This chain's CDR3 is CASHLEDYGYTF. The CDR3, as DNA: TGTGCCAGTCACCTAGAGGACTATGGCTACACCTTC.

The chain is built from TRBV5-1 and TRBJ1-2; possible D gene TRBD1, 6 bases. CDR3 length: 18 residues. Trimming pared 2 bases from V and 2 bases from J, leaving 22 bases between. From germline, CDR1 is SGHRS and CDR2 YFSETQ. The CDR3 DNA is TGCGCCAGCAGCTTACTCACGGGTCGGACAGCTTTGAACTATGGCTACACCTTC. Protein product: CASSLLTGRTALNYGYTF.

V is TRBV28 and J is TRBJ1-5, with D maybe TRBD1 (5 bases). The ends were cut back, 3 bases at V and 6 bases at J, with 12 bases in the middle. The CDR3 runs to 14 residues. CDR1 and CDR2 from the germline V gene are MDHEN and SYDVKM. CDR3 sequence (DNA): TGTGCCAGCAGTTTGGGGGGATATCGTCAGCCCCAGCATTTT. This codes for CASSLGGYRQPQHF.

The V call is TRBV5-1, the J call TRBJ2-5; the match to TRBD2 covers 9 bases. In germline, CDR1 is SGHRS, CDR2 YFSETQ. V was pared by 3 bases and J by 5 bases, with 11 bases of the junction left unmatched. The CDR3 loop spans 16 amino acids. CDR3 sequence (DNA): TGCGCCAGCAGCTCCTTGACTAGCGGAGGGGAGGAGACCCAGTACTTC. Protein sequence: CASSSLTSGGEETQYF.